This is a list of T cell receptor beta chains from one sample in a study of early T cells in non-severe SARS-CoV-2 infection. TCRdb used MiXCR to reprocess the 5' RACE reads, holding one entry per CDR3 protein. The sample holds 70,000 to 85,000 distinct CDR3 sequences, 9% to 13% seen once. Material for sequencing was whole blood. The receptors shown here come from an adult who was a healthcare worker with PCR-confirmed SARS-CoV-2 infection or an uninfected control (not recorded which). Each CDR3 is given with its conserved first and last residue. The order of the fields is D gene, CDR3 length, V gene, J gene, clone size, CDR3 DNA, CDR3 protein. A D gene is named only where the DNA matches it firmly. Size tells how often a clone was seen (once, few, many) or the class of an expanded clone, and some rows leave it out.

>TRBD1|19|TRBV7-3|TRBJ1-6|many
TGTGCCAGCAGCCGCGTCCGACAGGGGGAGAGCTCCTATAATTCACCCCTCCACTTT
CASSRVRQGESSYNSPLHF
>-|13|TRBV9|TRBJ2-7|many
TGTGCCAGCAGCGTAGATGGGGGATACGAGCAGTACTTC
CASSVDGGYEQYF
>-|15|TRBV13|TRBJ2-3|-
TGTGCCAGCACCCGGAGGCTAGGCCTTGAAGATACGCAGTATTTT
CASTRRLGLEDTQYF
>-|16|TRBV20-1|TRBJ1-6|-
TGCAGTGCTAGAGAGGGCGACAGCACCTATAATTCACCCCTCCACTTT
CSAREGDSTYNSPLHF
>TRBD1|15|TRBV24-1|TRBJ1-5|few
TGTGCCACCAGCTCGGGGCAGGGGGTCAATCAGCCCCAGCATTTT
CATSSGQGVNQPQHF
>-|13|TRBV29-1|TRBJ2-5|few
TGCAGCGTGGAACAGGGGGGGGAAGAGACCCAGTACTTC
CSVEQGGEETQYF
>-|15|TRBV18|TRBJ1-5|many
TGTGCCAGCTCACTCCGGGGGCATAGTGATCAGCCCCAGCATTTT
CASSLRGHSDQPQHF
>-|16|TRBV4-1|TRBJ2-7|few
TGCGCCAGCAGCCTTGGCTCTGGGTCAGCTTCCTACGAGCAGTACTTC
CASSLGSGSASYEQYF
>TRBD1|12|TRBV7-8|TRBJ2-7|many
TGTGCCAGCGGGGACAGATCTTACGAGCAGTACTTC
CASGDRSYEQYF
>TRBD1|14|TRBV29-1|TRBJ1-3|-
TGCAGCGTTGGGGTGACAGGGCAGGAAAACACCATATATTTT
CSVGVTGQENTIYF
>TRBD2|13|TRBV5-1|TRBJ2-3|many
TGCGCCAGCAGGCGGGAGAGTCCAGATACGCAGTATTTT
CASRRESPDTQYF
>-|15|TRBV7-6|TRBJ1-1|many
TGTGCCAGCAGCTTAGTAGTGGGCGGGAACACTGAAGCTTTCTTT
CASSLVVGGNTEAFF
>-|14|TRBV7-9|TRBJ1-1|-
TGTGCCAGCAGCTTAGCGGGATTTTTAACTGAAGCTTTCTTT
CASSLAGFLTEAFF
>-|15|TRBV18|TRBJ1-6|many
TGTGCCAGCTCACCCCCGACAGTCCGCGGTTCACCCCTCCACTTT
CASSPPTVRGSPLHF
>TRBD1|15|TRBV6-5|TRBJ2-7|few
TGTGCCAGCAGTTCGACCGGGACAGACAGTAGCGAGCAGTACTTC
CASSSTGTDSSEQYF
>-|15|TRBV6-5|TRBJ2-6|many
TGTGCCAGCAGTCCAGGGACCCCGGGGGCCAACGTCCTGACTTTC
CASSPGTPGANVLTF
>-|17|TRBV28|TRBJ1-3|many
TGTGCCAGCAGACGCACCGGGACCCCACGGGATGGAAACACCATATATTTT
CASRRTGTPRDGNTIYF
>-|14|TRBV27|TRBJ1-5|few
TGTGCCCTTCTGGCGAGGGCGAGCAATCAGCCCCAGCATTTT
CALLARASNQPQHF
>-|17|TRBV12-3/TRBV12-4|TRBJ2-7|-
TGTGCCAGCAGTCTAGATTCCGGGACTCGGACCGATTACGAGCAGTACTTC
CASSLDSGTRTDYEQYF
>-|12|TRBV2|TRBJ1-5|many
TGTGCCAGCAGCAAGGACAATCAGCCCCAGCATTTT
CASSKDNQPQHF
>-|14|TRBV14|TRBJ2-7|many
TGTGCCAGCAGCCAAGGCTGGGGACCCTACGAGCAGTACTTC
CASSQGWGPYEQYF
>-|15|TRBV12-3/TRBV12-4|TRBJ2-1|many
TGTGCCAGCAGTTTTAGAGGAGGGAGGTACAATGAGCAGTTCTTC
CASSFRGGRYNEQFF
>-|17|TRBV12-3/TRBV12-4|TRBJ2-2|few
TGTGCCAGCACCAGTGGGGTAGCAATCGAGAACACCGGGGAGCTGTTTTTT
CASTSGVAIENTGELFF
>TRBD1|14|TRBV28|TRBJ2-7|many
TGTGCCAGCAGGAAGACAGGGATCTCCTACGAGCAGTACTTC
CASRKTGISYEQYF
>TRBD2|16|TRBV3-1|TRBJ2-2|few
TGTGCCAGCAGCCCCCGCCGCGCAGCGGGAGTCGGGGAGCTGTTTTTT
CASSPRRAAGVGELFF
>-|14|TRBV7-8|TRBJ2-3|many
TGTGCCAGCAGCTTAACCGGAGGCACAGATACGCAGTATTTT
CASSLTGGTDTQYF
>-|15|TRBV5-1|TRBJ2-1|many
TGCGCCAGCAGCTTGGTAGGCGGAACCTACAATGAGCAGTTCTTC
CASSLVGGTYNEQFF
>-|15|TRBV24-1|TRBJ2-1|few
TGTGCCACCCTTTCCTCGACTAGCCTGGACAGTGAGCAGTTCTTC
CATLSSTSLDSEQFF
>TRBD1|19|TRBV7-9|TRBJ2-6|many
TGTGCCAGCAGCTTAGGGGGACAGAATCTCTTCTCTGGGGCCAACGTCCTGACTTTC
CASSLGGQNLFSGANVLTF
>-|15|TRBV12-3/TRBV12-4|TRBJ1-2|few
TGTGCCAGCAGTTTATCTGGGGGCCCGAACTATGGCTACACCTTC
CASSLSGGPNYGYTF
>TRBD2|16|TRBV12-3/TRBV12-4|TRBJ2-7|-
TGTGCCAGCAGTCTTAGGACTAGGGGTCGGTCCTACGAGCAGTACTTC
CASSLRTRGRSYEQYF
>TRBD1|15|TRBV13|TRBJ2-1|many
TGTGCCAGCAGCCGGGGGACAGGGGGGTTGGATGAGCAGTTCTTC
CASSRGTGGLDEQFF
>-|13|TRBV5-1|TRBJ1-2|-
TGCGCCAGCAGTAGAGGGGTTGGGCATGGCTACACCTTC
CASSRGVGHGYTF
>-|16|TRBV10-3|TRBJ2-4|-
TGTGCCACCGGATCGGTGGGGGCCGCATCCAAAAACATTCAGTACTTC
CATGSVGAASKNIQYF
>TRBD1|14|TRBV6-6|TRBJ2-7|few
TGTGCCAGCAGTCGTGGGACAGGGAGTCACGAGCAGTACTTC
CASSRGTGSHEQYF
>-|13|TRBV29-1|TRBJ2-7|many
TGCAGCGTTGCGCCCGGGGCCACCTACGAGCAGTACTTC
CSVAPGATYEQYF
>-|14|TRBV6-5|TRBJ2-7|many
TGTGCCAGCAGTTATGGGAGACAGGCCTACGAGCAGTACTTC
CASSYGRQAYEQYF
>-|15|TRBV5-1|TRBJ2-5|-
TGCGCCAGCCGCCGCGCCGATATTTGGTTGGAGACCCAGTACTTC
CASRRADIWLETQYF
>TRBD1|15|TRBV29-1|TRBJ2-7|many
TGCAGCGTTGGGGGCATCCCGGGACAGGGAGGCGAGCAGTACTTC
CSVGGIPGQGGEQYF
>-|12|TRBV5-8|TRBJ2-7|-
TGTGCCAGCAGGAAGGGGGGGAACGAGCAGTACTTC
CASRKGGNEQYF
>TRBD1|14|TRBV12-3/TRBV12-4|TRBJ1-2|many
TGTGCCAGCAACCCGGGACAGGGGCCTTATGGCTACACCTTC
CASNPGQGPYGYTF
>TRBD1|15|TRBV29-1|TRBJ2-7|many
TGCAGCGTAGTCACTCGGGACAGGGAATTCAACGAGCAGTACTTC
CSVVTRDREFNEQYF
>-|15|TRBV5-6|TRBJ2-1|-
TGTGCCAGCAGCCCCGGACTGAACTCCTACAATGAGCAGTTCTTC
CASSPGLNSYNEQFF
>-|14|TRBV20-1|TRBJ1-5|many
TGCAGTGCTCGCCGAGAGGGGAGAGATCAGCCCCAGCATTTT
CSARREGRDQPQHF
>TRBD1|15|TRBV5-1|TRBJ2-3|-
TGCGCCAGCAGCTTGGGGACAGGCTCCCTAGATACGCAGTATTTT
CASSLGTGSLDTQYF
>TRBD2|13|TRBV24-1|TRBJ2-2|few
TGTGCCACCAACAAGATGGGAGGGCGGGAGCTGTTTTTT
CATNKMGGRELFF
>TRBD2|14|TRBV20-1|TRBJ2-3|few
TGCAGTGCTAGAGAGGCGGCTAGCGGGGCTACGCAGTATTTT
CSAREAASGATQYF
>-|11|TRBV24-1|TRBJ2-1|few
TGTGCCACCAGTGATCCCCCCCAGCAGTTCTTC
CATSDPPQQFF
>TRBD2|18|TRBV2|TRBJ2-3|many
TGTGCCAGCAGTGAAAACCCGTGGCTAGCGGTTAACACAGATACGCAGTATTTT
CASSENPWLAVNTDTQYF
>TRBD1|15|TRBV5-1|TRBJ2-7|-
TGCGCCAGCAGCCCTAGACAGGGGGGACCCTACGAGCAGTACTTC
CASSPRQGGPYEQYF